This T cell receptor beta chain emerged from a study of response to subunit inactivated influenza vaccine. Note on this clonotype: This may be a read error: a much more frequent sequence differs by one nucleotide.

TCRdb independently ran MiXCR on the RT-PCR reads; one entry per CDR3 protein. Among 150,000 to 200,000 distinct CDR3 sequences listed, approximately 11% were seen once. Germline V gene lookup returns CDR1 SSHAT and CDR2 FNYEAQ (reference sequence). The CDR3 is 15 amino acids. This clonotype was sampled from a man aged 50-60 years who received an inactivated influenza vaccine. The material sequenced was non-naive T cells sorted from PBMCs, taken roughly 48 days after vaccination. The chain employs TRBV7-7 and TRBJ2-3, with D tentatively TRBD1 (5 bases). The end of the DNA aligns better with TRBJ1-5, so the J call may be wrong. The CDR3: CASSLDSGSTDTQHF. The CDR3 coding sequence is TGTGCTAGCAGCTTGGATTCAGGGAGCACAGATACGCAGCATTTT.